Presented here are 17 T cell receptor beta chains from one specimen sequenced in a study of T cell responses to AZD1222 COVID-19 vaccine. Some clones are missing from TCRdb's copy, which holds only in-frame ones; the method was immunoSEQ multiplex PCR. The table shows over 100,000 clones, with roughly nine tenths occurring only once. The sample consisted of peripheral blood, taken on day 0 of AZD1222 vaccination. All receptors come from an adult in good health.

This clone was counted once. Written as DNA, the CDR3 is TGTGCCACCAGTGATGACGACAGGGGTGACACCGGGGAGCTGTTTTTT. Translation: CATSDDDRGDTGELFF. The chain has TRBV24-1 and TRBJ2-2; 8 bases fit TRBD1. The CDR3 totals 16 residues. Looked up from germline, CDR1 is KGHDR and CDR2 is SFDVKD. The J segment lost 3 bases and the V segment lost 3 bases, leaving 5 bases of the junction unmatched.

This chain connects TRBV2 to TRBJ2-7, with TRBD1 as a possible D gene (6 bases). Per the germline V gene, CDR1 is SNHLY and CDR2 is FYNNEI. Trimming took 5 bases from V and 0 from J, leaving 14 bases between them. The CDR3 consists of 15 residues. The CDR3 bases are TGTGCCAGCAGTCCAATTACAGGGATCTCCTACGAGCAGTACTTC. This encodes CASSPITGISYEQYF.

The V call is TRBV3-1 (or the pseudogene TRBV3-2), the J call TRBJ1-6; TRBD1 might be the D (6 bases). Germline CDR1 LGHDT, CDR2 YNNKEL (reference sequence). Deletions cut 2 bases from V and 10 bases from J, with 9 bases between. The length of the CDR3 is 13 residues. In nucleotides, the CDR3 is TGTGCCAGCAGCCAAACAGGGCCCTCACCCCTCCACTTT. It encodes CASSQTGPSPLHF.

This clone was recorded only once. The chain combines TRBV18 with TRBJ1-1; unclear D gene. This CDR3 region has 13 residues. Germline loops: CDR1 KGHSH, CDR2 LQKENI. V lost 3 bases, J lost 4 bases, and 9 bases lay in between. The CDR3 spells CASSPDRFTEAFF. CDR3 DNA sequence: TGTGCCAGCTCACCGGACCGATTCACTGAAGCTTTCTTT.

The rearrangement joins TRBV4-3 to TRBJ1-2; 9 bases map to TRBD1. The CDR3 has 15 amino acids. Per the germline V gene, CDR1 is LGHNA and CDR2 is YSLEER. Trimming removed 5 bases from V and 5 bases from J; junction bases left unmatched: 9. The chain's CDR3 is CASSLGQGVWYGYTF. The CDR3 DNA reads TGCGCCAGCAGCTTGGGACAGGGAGTATGGTATGGCTACACCTTC.

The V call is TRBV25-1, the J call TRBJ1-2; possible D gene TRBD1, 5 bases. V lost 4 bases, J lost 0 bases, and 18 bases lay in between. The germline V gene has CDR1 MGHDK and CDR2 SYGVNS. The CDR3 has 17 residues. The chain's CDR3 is CASSGVSGTDTNYGYTF. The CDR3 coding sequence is TGTGCCAGCAGTGGGGTATCCGGGACCGACACTAACTATGGCTACACCTTC.

The CDR3 sequence: CASRRTGSGSPLHF. CDR3 DNA: TGTGCCAGCAGGCGGACAGGGTCTGGTTCACCCCTCCACTTT. The V call is TRBV5-4, the J call TRBJ1-6, with 8 bases that match TRBD1. The CDR3 is made up of 14 amino acids. Germline assignment: CDR1 SGHNT and CDR2 YYREEE (reference sequence). J was trimmed by 9 bases and V by 5 bases; bases with no gene match: 7.

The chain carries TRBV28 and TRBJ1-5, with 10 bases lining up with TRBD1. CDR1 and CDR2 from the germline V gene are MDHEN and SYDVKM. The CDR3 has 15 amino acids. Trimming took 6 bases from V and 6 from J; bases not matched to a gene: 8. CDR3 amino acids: CASRIMGTGVQPQHF. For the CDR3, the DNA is TGTGCCAGCAGGATCATGGGGACAGGGGTTCAGCCCCAGCATTTT.

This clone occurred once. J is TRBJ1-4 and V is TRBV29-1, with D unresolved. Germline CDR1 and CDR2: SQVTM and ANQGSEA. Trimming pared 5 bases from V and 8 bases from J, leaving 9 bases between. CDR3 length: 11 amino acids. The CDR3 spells CSVPDPEKLFF. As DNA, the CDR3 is TGCAGCGTTCCGGACCCCGAAAAACTGTTTTTT. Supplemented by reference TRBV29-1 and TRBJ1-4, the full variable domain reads SAVISQKPSRDICQRGTSLTIQCQVDSQVTMMFWYRQQPGQSLTLIATANQGSEATYESGFVIDKFPISRPNLTFSTLTVSNMSPEDSSIYLCSVPDPEKLFFGSGTQLSVL.

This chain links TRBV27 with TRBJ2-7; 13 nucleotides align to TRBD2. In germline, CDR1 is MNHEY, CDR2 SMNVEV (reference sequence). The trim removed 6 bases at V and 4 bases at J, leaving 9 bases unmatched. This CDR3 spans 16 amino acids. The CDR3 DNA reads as TGTGCCAGCAGCTTACTCGGACTAGCGGGAGCGTACGAGCAGTACTTC. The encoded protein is CASSLLGLAGAYEQYF.

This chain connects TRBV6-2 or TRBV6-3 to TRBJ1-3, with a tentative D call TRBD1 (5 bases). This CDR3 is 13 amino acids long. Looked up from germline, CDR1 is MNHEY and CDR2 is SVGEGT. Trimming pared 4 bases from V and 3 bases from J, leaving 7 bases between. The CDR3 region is CASSWGIGNTIYF. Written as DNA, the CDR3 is TGTGCCAGCAGTTGGGGGATTGGAAACACCATATATTTT.

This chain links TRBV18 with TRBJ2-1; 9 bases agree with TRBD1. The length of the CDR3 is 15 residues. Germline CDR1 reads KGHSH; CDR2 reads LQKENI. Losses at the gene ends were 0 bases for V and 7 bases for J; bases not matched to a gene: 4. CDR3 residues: CASSPPGTGKNEQFF. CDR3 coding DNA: TGTGCCAGCTCACCACCCGGGACAGGGAAAAATGAGCAGTTCTTC.

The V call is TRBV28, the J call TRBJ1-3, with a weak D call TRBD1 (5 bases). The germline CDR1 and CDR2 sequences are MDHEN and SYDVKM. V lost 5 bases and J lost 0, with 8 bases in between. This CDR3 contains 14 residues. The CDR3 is CASSPGLSGNTIYF. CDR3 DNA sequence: TGTGCCAGCAGTCCAGGGCTCTCTGGAAACACCATATATTTT. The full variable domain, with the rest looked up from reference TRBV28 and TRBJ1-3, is DVKVTQSSRYLVKRTGEKVFLECVQDMDHENMFWYRQDPGLGLRLIYFSYDVKMKEKGDIPEGYSVSREKKERFSLILESASTNQTSMYLCASSPGLSGNTIYFGEGSWLTVV.

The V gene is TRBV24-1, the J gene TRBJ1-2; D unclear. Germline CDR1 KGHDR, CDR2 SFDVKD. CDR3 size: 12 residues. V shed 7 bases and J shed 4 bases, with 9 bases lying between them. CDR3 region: CATSLDGYGYTF. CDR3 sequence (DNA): TGTGCCACCAGCCTGGACGGCTATGGCTACACCTTC.

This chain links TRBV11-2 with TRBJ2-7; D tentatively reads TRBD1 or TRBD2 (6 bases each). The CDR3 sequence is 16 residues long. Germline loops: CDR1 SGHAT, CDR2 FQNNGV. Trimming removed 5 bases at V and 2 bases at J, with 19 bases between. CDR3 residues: CASSPVGGAVTYEQYF. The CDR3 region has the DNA TGTGCCAGCAGCCCCGTCGGGGGCGCGGTAACCTACGAGCAGTACTTC.

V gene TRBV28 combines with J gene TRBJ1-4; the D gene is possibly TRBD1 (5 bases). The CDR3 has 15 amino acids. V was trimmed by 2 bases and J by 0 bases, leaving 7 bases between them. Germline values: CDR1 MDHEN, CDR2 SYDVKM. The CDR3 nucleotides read TGTGCCAGCAGTTTAGCAGGGACAACTAATGAAAAACTGTTTTTT. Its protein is CASSLAGTTNEKLFF.

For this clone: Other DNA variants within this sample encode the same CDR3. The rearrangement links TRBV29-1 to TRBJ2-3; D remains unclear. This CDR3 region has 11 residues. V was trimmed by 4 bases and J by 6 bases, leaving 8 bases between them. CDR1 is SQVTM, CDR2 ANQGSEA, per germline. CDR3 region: CSVGDRDTQYF. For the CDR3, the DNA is TGCAGCGTTGGGGATCGGGATACGCAGTATTTT.